This T cell receptor beta chain was sequenced during a study of T cell responses to AZD1222 COVID-19 vaccine. Study at large: Analysis merged second doses at about 4 or about 12 weeks. Findings and limits, study-wide: After two AZD1222 doses, spike-specific TCR breadth and depth rose versus day 0. Researchers report vaccine-associated CD4 TCRs spanning spike, with dominance at 160-218 and 743-854. White British donors predominated, females outnumbered males, and clonal diversity was possibly underestimated.

Details on this clone: No antigen is known for it.

There are 14 residues in the CDR3. The V gene's germline CDR1 is SGDLS and CDR2 YYNGEE. The V and J ends lost 2 bases and 2 bases respectively, with 10 bases between them. Sequenced by immunoSEQ multiplex PCR; TCRdb stores in-frame clones only, minus some. Of around 95,000 clones in the sample, 88% were seen once. The sequences come from peripheral blood, collected on day 0 of AZD1222 vaccination. This TCR came from an adult in good health. This sequence joins TRBV9 and TRBJ2-5; D gene unclear. CDR3 sequence: CASSVRQSQETQYF. In nucleotides, the CDR3 is TGTGCCAGCAGCGTCCGTCAGAGTCAAGAGACCCAGTACTTC.